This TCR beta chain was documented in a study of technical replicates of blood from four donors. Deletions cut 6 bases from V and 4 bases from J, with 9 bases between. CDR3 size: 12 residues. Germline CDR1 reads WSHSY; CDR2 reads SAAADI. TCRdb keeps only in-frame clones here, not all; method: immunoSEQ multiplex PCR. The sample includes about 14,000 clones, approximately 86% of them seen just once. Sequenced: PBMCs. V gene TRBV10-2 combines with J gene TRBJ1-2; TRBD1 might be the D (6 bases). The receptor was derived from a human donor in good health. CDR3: CASRGASYGYTF. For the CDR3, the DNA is TGCGCCAGCAGGGGGGCCAGCTATGGCTACACCTTC.